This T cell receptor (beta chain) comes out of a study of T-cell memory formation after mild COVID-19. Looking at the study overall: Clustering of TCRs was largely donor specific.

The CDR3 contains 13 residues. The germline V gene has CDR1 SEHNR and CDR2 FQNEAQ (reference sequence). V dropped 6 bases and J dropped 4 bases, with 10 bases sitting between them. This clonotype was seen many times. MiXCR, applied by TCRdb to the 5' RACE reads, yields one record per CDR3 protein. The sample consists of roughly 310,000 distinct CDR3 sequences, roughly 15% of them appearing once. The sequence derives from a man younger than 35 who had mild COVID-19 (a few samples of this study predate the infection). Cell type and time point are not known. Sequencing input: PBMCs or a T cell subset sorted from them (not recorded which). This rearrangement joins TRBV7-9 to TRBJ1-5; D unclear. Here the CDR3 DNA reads TGTGCCAGCAGTCTTCCGGGGAATCAGCCCCAGCATTTT. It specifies CASSLPGNQPQHF.